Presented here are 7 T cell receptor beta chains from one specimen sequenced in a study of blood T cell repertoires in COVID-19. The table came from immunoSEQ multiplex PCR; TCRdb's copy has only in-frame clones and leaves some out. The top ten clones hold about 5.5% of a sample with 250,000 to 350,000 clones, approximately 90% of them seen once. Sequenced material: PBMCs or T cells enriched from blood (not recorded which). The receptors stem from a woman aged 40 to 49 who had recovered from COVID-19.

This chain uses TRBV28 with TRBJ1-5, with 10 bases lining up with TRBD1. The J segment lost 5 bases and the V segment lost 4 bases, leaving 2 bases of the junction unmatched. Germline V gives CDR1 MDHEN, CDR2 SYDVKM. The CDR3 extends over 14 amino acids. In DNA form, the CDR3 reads TGTGCCAGCAGTTGGGACAGGGGTGATCAGCCCCAGCATTTT. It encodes CASSWDRGDQPQHF. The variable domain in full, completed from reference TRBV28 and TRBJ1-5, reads DVKVTQSSRYLVKRTGEKVFLECVQDMDHENMFWYRQDPGLGLRLIYFSYDVKMKEKGDIPEGYSVSREKKERFSLILESASTNQTSMYLCASSWDRGDQPQHFGDGTRLSIL.

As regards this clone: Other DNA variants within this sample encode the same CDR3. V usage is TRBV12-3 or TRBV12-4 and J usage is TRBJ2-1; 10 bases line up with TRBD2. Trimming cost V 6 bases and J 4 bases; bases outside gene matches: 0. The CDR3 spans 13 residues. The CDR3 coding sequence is TGTGCCAGCAGACTAGCGGGGTACAATGAGCAGTTCTTC. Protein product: CASRLAGYNEQFF.

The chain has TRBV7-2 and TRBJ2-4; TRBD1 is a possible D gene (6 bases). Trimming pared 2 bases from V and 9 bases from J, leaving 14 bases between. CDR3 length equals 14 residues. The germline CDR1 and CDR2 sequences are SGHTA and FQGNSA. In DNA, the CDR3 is TGTGCCAGCAGCTTACAGGGGCGAGGATCCATTCAGTACTTC. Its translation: CASSLQGRGSIQYF. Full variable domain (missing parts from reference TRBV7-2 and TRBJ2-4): GAGVSQSPSNKVTEKGKDVELRCDPISGHTALYWYRQSLGQGLEFLIYFQGNSAPDKSGLPSDRFSAERTGGSVSTLTIQRTQQEDSAVYLCASSLQGRGSIQYFGAGTRLSVL.

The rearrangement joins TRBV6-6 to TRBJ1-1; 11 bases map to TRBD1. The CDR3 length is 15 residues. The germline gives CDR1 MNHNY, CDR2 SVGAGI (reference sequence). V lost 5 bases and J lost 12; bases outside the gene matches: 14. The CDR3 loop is CASSQKDRDRGISFF. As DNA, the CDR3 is TGTGCCAGCAGTCAAAAAGACCGGGACAGGGGGATATCTTTCTTT.

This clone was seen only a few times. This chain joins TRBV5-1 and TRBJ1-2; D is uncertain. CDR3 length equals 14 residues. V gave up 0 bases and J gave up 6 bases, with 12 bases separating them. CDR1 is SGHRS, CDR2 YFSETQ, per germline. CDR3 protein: CASSLAAGMDGYTF. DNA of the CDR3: TGCGCCAGCAGCTTGGCCGCGGGGATGGATGGCTACACCTTC. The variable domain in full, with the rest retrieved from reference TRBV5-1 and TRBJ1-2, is KAGVTQTPRYLIKTRGQQVTLSCSPISGHRSVSWYQQTPGQGLQFLFEYFSETQRNKGNFPGRFSGRQFSNSRSEMNVSTLELGDSALYLCASSLAAGMDGYTFGSGTRLTVV.

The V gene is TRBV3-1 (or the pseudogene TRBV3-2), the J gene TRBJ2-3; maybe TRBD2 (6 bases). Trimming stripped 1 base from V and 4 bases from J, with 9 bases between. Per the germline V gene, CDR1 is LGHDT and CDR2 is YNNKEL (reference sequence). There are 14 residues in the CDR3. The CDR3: CASSQGGGPDTQYF. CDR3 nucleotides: TGTGCCAGCAGCCAAGGCGGAGGGCCAGATACGCAGTATTTT.

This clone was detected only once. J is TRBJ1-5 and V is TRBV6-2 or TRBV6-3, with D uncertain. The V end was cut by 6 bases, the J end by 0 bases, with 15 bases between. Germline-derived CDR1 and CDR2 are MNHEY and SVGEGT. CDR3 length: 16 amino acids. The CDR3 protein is CASSLPRGNSNQPQHF. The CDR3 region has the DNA TGTGCCAGCAGCCTACCCCGAGGAAATAGCAATCAGCCCCAGCATTTT.